The rows below give T cell receptor beta chains drawn from one sample of a study of blood T cell repertoires in COVID-19. The assay was immunoSEQ multiplex PCR, and TCRdb's table has in-frame clones only and misses some. The table lists roughly 120,000 clones, about 82% of them singletons. Sequenced input: peripheral blood. The receptor set was obtained from a human donor in a cohort sampled during active COVID-19. Both conserved end residues are part of each CDR3. The D gene is left open where the match is weak. Clone size is stated in some rows and not others, as once, few, many or a class when expanded.

TRBJ1-3,once,TRBV28,NA,CASSYSGSPRNTIYF,TGTGCCAGCAGTTACTCAGGGTCCCCTCGGAACACCATATATTTT
TRBJ2-1,NA,TRBV30,NA,CAWSLPGGSYNEQFF,TGTGCCTGGAGTCTCCCCGGGGGCTCCTACAATGAGCAGTTCTTC
TRBJ1-2,NA,TRBV27,NA,CASSSPTKRMSGYTF,TGTGCCAGCAGTTCCCCGACGAAGAGGATGTCGGGCTACACCTTC
TRBJ2-6,few,TRBV5-1,NA,CASSLAWQDSGANVLTF,TGCGCCAGCAGCTTGGCCTGGCAAGACTCTGGGGCCAACGTCCTGACTTTC
TRBJ2-3,NA,TRBV4-3,NA,CASSQDFGGSTDTQYF,TGCGCCAGCAGCCAAGATTTTGGGGGGAGCACAGATACGCAGTATTTT
TRBJ2-1,NA,TRBV19,NA,CASSILTGSHEQFF,TGTGCCAGTAGTATCCTTACCGGGAGCCATGAGCAGTTCTTC
TRBJ1-3,NA,TRBV5-4,NA,CASSVDAGKGLGNTIYF,TGTGCCAGCAGCGTGGACGCGGGGAAGGGCCTGGGAAACACCATATATTTT
TRBJ2-1,NA,TRBV7-9,NA,CASSQGMSSYNEQFF,TGTGCCAGCAGCCAGGGAATGAGCTCCTACAATGAGCAGTTCTTC
TRBJ2-3,NA,TRBV7-2,TRBD2,CASSLGSGRGRTDTQYF,TGTGCCAGCAGCTTAGGAAGCGGGAGGGGGAGGACAGATACGCAGTATTTT
TRBJ2-7,NA,TRBV18,NA,CASRSSYEQYF,TGTGCCAGCCGCAGCTCCTACGAGCAGTACTTC
TRBJ1-2,many,TRBV19,NA,CASSMVEGGYTF,TGTGCCAGTAGTATGGTCGAGGGTGGCTACACCTTC
TRBJ2-3,NA,TRBV19,TRBD1,CASSPLTGVVTDTQYF,TGTGCCAGTAGTCCACTGACAGGGGTAGTCACAGATACGCAGTATTTT
TRBJ2-7,NA,TRBV7-8,NA,CASSVAGGSYEQYF,TGTGCCAGTAGCGTGGCAGGGGGGAGCTACGAGCAGTACTTC
TRBJ1-5,few,TRBV24-1,NA,CATSDLDEEGQPQHF,TGTGCCACCAGTGATTTGGACGAGGAGGGACAGCCCCAGCATTTT
TRBJ2-7,NA,TRBV4-1,TRBD1,CASSPTGTASYEQYF,TGCGCCAGCAGCCCTACCGGGACAGCATCCTACGAGCAGTACTTC